What follows is one TCR beta chain and its context. TCRdb keeps only in-frame clones here, not all; method: immunoSEQ multiplex PCR. The table lists 60,000 to 85,000 clones, around 88% of them singletons, with more than 1.5% in the top ten. This sample is drawn from a study of blood T cell repertoires in COVID-19. Germline CDR1 is LNHNV and CDR2 is YYDKDF (reference sequence). V was clipped by 5 bases and J by 1 base, with 21 bases between them. CDR3 length: 17 amino acids. The specimen was peripheral blood. The chain links TRBV15 to TRBJ2-7; TRBD2 is a possible D gene (6 bases). The sequence came from a woman of 80 years or more with active or convalescent COVID-19. The DNA of the CDR3 is TGTGCCACCAGCCTCCCCCCTTTCGGGAGAGGTTCCTACGAGCAGTACTTC. This codes for CATSLPPFGRGSYEQYF.